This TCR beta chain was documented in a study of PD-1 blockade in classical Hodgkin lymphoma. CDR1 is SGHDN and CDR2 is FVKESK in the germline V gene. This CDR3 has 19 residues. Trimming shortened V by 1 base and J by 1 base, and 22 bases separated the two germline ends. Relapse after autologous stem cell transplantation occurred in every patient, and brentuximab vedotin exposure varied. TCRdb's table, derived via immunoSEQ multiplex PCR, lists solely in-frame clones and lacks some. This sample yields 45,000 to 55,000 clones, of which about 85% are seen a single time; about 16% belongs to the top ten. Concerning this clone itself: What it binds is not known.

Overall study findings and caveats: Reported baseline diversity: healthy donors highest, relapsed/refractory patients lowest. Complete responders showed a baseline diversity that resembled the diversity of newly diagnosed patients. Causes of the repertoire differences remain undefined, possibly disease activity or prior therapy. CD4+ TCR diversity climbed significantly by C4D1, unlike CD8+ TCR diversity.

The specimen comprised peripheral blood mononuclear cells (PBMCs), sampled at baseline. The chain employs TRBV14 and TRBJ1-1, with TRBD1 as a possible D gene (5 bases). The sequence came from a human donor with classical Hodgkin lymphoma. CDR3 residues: CASSQVEATVNGKNTEAFF. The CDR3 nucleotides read TGTGCCAGCAGCCAAGTTGAGGCGACAGTCAATGGAAAGAACACTGAAGCTTTCTTT. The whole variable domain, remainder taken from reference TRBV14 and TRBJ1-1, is EAGVTQFPSHSVIEKGQTVTLRCDPISGHDNLYWYRRVMGKEIKFLLHFVKESKQDESGMPNNRFLAERTGGTYSTLKVQPAELEDSGVYFCASSQVEATVNGKNTEAFFGQGTRLTVV.